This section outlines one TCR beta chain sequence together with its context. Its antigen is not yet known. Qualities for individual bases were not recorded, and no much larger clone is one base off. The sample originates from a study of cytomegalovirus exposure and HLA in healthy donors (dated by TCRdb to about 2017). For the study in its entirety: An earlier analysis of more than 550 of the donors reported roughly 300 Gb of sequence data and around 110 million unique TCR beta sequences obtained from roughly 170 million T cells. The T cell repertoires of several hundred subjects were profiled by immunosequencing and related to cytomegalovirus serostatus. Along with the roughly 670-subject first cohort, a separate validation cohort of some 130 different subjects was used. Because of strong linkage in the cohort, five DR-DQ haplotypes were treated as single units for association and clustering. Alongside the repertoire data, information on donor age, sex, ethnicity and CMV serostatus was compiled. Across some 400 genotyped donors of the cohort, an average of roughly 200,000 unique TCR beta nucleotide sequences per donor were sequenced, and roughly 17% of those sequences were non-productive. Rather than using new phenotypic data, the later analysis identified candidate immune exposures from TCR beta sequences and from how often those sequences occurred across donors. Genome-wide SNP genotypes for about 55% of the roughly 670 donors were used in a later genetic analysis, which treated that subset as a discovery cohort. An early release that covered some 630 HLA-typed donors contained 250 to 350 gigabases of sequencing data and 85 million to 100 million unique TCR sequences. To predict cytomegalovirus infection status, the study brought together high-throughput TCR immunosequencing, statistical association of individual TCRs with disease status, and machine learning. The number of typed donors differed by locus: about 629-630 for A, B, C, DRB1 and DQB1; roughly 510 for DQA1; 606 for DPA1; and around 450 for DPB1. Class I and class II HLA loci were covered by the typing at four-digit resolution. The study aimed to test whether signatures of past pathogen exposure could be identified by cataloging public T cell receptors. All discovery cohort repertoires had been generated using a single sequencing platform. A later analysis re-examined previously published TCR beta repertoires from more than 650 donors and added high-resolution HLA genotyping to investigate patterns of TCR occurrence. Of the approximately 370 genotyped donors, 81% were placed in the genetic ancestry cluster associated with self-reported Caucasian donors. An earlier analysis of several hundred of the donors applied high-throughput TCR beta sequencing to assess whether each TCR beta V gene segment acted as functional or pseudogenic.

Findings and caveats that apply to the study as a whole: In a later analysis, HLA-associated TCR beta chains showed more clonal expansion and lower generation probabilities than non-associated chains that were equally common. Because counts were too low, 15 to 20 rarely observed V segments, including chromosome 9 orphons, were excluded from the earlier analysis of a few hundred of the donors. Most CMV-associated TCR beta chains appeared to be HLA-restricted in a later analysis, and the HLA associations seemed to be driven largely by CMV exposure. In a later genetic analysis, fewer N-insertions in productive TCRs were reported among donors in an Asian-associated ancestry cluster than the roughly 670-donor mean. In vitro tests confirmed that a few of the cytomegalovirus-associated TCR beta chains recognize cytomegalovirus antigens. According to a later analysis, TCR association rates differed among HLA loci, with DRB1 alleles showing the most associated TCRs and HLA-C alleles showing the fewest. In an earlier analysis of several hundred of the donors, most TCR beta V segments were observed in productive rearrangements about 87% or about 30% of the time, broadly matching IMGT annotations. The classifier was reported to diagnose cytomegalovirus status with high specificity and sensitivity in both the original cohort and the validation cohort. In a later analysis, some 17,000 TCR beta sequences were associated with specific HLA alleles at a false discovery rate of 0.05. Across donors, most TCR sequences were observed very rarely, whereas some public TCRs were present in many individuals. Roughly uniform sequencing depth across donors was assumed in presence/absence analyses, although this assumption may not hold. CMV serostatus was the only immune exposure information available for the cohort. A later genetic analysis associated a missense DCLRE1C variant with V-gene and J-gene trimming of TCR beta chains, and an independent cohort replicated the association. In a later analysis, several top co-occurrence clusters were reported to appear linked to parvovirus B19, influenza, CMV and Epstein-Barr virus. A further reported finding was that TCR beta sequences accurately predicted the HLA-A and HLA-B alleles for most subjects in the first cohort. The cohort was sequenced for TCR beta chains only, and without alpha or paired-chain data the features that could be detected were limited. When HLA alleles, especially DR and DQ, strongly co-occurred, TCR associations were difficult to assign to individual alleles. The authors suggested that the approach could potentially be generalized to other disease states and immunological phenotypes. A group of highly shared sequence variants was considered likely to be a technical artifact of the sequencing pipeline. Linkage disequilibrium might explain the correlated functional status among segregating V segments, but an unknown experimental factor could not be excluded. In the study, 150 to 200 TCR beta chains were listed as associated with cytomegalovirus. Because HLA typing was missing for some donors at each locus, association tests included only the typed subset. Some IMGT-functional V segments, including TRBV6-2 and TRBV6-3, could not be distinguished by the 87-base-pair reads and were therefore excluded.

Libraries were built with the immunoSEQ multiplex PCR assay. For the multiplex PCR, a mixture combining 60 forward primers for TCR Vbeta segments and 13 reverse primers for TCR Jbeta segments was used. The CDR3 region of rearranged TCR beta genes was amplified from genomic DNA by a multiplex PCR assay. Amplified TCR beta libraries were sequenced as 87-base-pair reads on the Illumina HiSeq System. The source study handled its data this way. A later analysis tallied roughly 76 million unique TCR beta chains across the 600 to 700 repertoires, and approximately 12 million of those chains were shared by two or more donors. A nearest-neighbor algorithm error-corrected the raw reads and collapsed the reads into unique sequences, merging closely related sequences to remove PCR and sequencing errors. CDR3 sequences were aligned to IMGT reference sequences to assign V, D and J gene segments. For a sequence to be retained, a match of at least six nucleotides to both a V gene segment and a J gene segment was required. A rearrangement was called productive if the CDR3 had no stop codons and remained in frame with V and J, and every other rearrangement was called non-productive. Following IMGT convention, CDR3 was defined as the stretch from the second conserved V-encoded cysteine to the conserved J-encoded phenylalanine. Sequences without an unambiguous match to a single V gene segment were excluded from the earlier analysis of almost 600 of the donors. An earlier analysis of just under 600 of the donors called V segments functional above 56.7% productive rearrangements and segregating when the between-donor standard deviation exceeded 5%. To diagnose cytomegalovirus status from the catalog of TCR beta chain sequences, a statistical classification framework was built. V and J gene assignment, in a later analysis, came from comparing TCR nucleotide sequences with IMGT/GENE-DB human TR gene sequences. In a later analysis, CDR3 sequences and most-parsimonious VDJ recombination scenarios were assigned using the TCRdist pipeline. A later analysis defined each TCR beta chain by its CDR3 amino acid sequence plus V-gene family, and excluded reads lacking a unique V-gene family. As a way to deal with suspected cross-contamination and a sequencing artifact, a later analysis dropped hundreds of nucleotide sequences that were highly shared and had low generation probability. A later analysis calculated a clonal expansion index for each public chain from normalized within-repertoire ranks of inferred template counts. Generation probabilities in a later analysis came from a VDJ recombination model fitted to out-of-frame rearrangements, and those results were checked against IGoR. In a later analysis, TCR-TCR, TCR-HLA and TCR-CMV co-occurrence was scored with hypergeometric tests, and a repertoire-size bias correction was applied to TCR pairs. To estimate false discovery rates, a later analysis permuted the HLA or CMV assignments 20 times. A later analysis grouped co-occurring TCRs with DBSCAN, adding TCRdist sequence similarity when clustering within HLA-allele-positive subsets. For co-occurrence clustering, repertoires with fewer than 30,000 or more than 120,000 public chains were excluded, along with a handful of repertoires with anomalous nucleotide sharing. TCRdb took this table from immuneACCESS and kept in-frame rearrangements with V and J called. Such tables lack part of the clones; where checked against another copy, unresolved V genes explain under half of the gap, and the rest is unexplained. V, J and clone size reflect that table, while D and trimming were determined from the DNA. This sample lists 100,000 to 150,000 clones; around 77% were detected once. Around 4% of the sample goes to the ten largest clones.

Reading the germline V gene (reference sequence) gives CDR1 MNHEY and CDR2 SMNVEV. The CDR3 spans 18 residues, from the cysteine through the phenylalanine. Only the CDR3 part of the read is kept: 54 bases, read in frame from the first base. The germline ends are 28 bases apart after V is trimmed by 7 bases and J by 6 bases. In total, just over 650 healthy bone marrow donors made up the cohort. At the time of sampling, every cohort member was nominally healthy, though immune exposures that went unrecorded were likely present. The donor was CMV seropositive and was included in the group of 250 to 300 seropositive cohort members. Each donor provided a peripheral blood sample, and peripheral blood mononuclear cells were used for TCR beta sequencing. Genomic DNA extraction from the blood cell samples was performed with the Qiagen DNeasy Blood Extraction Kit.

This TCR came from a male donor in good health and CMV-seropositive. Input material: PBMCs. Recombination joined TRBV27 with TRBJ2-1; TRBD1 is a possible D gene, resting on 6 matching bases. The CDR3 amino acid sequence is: CASTTLNYKRTESNEQFF. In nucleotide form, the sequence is TGTGCCAGCACCACACTAAATTATAAGAGGACAGAGTCCAATGAGCAGTTCTTC.